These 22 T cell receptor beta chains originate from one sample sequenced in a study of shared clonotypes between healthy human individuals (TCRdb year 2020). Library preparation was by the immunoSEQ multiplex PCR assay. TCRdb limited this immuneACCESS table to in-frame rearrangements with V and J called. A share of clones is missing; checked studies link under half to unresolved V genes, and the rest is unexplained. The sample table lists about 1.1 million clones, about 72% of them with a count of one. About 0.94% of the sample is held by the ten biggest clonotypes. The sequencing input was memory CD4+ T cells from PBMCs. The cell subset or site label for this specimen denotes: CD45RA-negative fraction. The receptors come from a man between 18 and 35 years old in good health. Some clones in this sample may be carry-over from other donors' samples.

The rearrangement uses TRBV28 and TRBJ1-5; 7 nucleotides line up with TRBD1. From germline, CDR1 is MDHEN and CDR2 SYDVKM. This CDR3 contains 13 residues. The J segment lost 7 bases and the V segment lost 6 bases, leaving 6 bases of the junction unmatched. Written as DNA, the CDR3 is TGTGCCAGCAGAACAGGGGAAGGGCAGCCCCAGCATTTT. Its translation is CASRTGEGQPQHF.

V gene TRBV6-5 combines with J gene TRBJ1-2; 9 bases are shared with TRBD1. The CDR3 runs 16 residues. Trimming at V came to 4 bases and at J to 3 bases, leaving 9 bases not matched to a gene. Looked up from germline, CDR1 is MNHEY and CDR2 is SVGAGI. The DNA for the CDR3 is TGTGCCAGCAGTTCCCTCGGGACAGGGATACACTATGGCTACACCTTC. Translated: CASSSLGTGIHYGYTF.

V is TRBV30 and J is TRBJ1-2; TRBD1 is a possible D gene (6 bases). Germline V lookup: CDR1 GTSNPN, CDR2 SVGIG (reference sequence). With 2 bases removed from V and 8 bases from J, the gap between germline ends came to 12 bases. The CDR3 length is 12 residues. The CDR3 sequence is CAWSRTVGGYTF. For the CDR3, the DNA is TGTGCCTGGAGTCGGACAGTGGGGGGCTACACCTTC.

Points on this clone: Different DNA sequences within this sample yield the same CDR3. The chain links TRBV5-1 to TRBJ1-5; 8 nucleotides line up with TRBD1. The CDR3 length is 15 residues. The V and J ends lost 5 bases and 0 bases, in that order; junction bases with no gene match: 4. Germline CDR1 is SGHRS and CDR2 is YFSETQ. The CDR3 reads CASSTTGASNQPQHF. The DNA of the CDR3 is TGCGCCAGCAGTACGACAGGGGCTAGCAATCAGCCCCAGCATTTT.

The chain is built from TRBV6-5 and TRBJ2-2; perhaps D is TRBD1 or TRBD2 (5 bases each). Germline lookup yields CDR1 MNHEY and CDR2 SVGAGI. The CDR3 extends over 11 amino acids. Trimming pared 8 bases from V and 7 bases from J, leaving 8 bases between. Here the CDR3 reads CASGGGGELFF. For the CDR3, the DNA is TGTGCCAGCGGGGGTGGCGGGGAGCTGTTTTTT.

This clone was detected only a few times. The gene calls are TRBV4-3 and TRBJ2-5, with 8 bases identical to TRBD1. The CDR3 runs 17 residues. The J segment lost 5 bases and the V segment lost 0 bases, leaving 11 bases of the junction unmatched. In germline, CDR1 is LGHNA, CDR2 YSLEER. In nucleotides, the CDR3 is TGCGCCAGCAGCCAAGATCTCTGGACAGGGCCAGGGGAGACCCAGTACTTC. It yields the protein CASSQDLWTGPGETQYF.

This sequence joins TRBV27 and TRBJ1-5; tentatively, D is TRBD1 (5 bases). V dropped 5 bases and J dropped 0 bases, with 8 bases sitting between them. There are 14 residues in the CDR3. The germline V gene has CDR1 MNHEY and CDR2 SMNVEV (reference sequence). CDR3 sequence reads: CASSPGYSNQPQHF. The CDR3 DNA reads TGTGCCAGCAGTCCAGGGTATAGCAATCAGCCCCAGCATTTT.

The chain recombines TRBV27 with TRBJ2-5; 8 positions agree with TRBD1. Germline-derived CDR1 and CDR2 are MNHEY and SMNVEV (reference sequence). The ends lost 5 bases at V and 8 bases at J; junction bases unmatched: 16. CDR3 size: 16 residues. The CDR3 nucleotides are TGTGCCAGCAGTCTGGGGACAGGCCTCCTCCCGGAAACCCAGTACTTC. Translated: CASSLGTGLLPETQYF.

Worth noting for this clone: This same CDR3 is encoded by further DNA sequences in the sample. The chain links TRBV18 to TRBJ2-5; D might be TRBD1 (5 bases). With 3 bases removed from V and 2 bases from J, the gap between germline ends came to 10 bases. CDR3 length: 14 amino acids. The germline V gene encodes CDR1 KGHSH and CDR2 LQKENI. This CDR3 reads CASSPPGIQETQYF. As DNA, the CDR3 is TGTGCCAGCTCACCTCCAGGGATACAAGAGACCCAGTACTTC.

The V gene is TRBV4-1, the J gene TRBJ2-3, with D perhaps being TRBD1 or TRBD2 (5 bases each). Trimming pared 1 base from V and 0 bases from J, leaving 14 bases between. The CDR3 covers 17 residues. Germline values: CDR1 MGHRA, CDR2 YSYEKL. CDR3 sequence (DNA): TGCGCCAGCAGCCAAGGCCCCTGGGACCGCAGCACAGATACGCAGTATTTT. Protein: CASSQGPWDRSTDTQYF.

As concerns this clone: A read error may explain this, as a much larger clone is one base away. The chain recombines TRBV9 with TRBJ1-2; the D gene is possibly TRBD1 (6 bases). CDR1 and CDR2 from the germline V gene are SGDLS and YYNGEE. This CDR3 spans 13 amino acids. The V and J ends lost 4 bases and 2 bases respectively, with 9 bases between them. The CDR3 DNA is TGTGCCAGCAGCCCGGGACAAAACTATGGCTACACCTTC. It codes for CASSPGQNYGYTF.

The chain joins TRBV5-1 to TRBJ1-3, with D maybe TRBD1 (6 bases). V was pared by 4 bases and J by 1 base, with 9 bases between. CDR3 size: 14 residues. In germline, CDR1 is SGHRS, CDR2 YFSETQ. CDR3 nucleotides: TGCGCCAGCAGCCTCGGGACATCTGGAAACACCATATATTTT. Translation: CASSLGTSGNTIYF.

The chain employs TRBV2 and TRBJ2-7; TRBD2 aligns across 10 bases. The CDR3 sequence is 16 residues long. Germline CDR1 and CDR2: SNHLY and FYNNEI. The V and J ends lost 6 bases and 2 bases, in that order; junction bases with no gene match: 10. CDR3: CASSDSAGGVTYEQYF. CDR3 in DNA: TGTGCCAGCAGCGATTCAGCGGGAGGGGTAACCTACGAGCAGTACTTC.

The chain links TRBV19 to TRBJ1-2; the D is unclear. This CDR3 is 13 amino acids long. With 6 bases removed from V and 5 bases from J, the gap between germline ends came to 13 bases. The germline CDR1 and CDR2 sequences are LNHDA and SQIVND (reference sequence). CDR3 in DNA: TGTGCCAGTAGACGGACGGAGGAATATGGCTACACCTTC. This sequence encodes CASRRTEEYGYTF.

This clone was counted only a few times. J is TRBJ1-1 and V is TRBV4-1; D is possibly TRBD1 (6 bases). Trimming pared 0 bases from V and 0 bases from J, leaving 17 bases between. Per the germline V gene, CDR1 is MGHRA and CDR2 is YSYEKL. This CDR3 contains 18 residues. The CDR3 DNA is TGCGCCAGCAGCCAAGATCTAGGCAGGGGTTTGTTGAACACTGAAGCTTTCTTT. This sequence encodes CASSQDLGRGLLNTEAFF.

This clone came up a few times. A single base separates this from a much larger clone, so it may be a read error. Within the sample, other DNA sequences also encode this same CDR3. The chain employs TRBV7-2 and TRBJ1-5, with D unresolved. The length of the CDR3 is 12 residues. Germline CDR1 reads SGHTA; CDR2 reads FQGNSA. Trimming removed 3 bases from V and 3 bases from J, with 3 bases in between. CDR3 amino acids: CASSLANQPQHF. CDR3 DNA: TGTGCCAGCAGCTTGGCCAATCAGCCCCAGCATTTT.

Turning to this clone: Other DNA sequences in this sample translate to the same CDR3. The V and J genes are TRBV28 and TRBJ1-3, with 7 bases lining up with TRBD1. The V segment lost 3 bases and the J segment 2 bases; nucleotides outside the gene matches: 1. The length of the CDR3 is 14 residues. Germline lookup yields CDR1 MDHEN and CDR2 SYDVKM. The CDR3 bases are TGTGCCAGCAGTTTTCAGGGGGCTGGAAACACCATATATTTT. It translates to CASSFQGAGNTIYF.

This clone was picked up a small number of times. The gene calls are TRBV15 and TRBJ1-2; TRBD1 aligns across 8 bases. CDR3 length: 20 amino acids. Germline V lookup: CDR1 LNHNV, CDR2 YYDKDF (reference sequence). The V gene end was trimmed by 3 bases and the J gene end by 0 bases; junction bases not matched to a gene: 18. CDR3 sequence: CATSSDTVWTGMLANYGYTF. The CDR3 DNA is TGTGCCACCAGCAGTGACACCGTCTGGACAGGGATGTTAGCTAACTATGGCTACACCTTC.

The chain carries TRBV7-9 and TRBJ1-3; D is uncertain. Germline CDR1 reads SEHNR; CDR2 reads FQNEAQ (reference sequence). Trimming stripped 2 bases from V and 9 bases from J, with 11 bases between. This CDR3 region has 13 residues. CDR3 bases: TGTGCCAGCAGCTTAACAAGCGCCACCACCATATATTTT. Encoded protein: CASSLTSATTIYF.

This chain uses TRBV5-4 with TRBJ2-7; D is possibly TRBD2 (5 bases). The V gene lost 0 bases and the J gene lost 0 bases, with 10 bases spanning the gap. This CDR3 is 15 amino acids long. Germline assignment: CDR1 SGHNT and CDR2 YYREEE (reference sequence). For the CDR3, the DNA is TGTGCCAGCAGCTTGGGACGGGGAGACTCCTACGAGCAGTACTTC. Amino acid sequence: CASSLGRGDSYEQYF.

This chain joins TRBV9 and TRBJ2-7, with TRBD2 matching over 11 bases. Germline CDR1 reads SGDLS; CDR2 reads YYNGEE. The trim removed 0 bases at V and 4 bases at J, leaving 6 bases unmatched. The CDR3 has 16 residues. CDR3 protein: CASSVALLAGVYEQYF. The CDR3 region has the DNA TGTGCCAGCAGCGTAGCGCTACTAGCGGGAGTGTACGAGCAGTACTTC.

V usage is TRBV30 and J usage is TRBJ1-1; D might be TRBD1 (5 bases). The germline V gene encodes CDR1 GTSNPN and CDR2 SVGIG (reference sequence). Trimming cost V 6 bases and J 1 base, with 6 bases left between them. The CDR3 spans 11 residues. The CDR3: CACGGNTEAFF. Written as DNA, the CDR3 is TGTGCCTGCGGGGGGAACACTGAAGCTTTCTTT. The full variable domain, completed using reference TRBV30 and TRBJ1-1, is SQTIHQWPATLVQPVGSPLSLECTVEGTSNPNLYWYRQAAGRGLQLLFYSVGIGQISSEVPQNLSASRPQDRQFILSSKKLLLSDSGFYLCACGGNTEAFFGQGTRLTVV.